These 12 T cell receptor beta chains came from one sample sequenced in a study of CD8 T cells in Susac syndrome (dated by TCRdb to 2018 to 2020). Libraries were made using the immunoSEQ multiplex PCR assay. RNA was extracted using the RNeasy kit, and 0.5 to 1 microgram was reverse transcribed with random hexamers. TCRdb passed the public sequencing reads through fastp at Q25 and MiXCR, retaining productive beta sequences. Rows matching on CDR3 protein sequence are summarized as one entry with the most common DNA and genes. Across this sample there are roughly 80,000 distinct CDR3 sequences, with roughly 94% seen only once. The ten largest clones add up to around 0.25% of the sample. The sequenced sample consisted of CD8+ T cells from PBMCs. The origin of the receptors is a human donor in good health.

The V and J genes are TRBV9 and TRBJ1-5, with D perhaps matching TRBD1 (5 bases). The CDR3 covers 15 residues. Germline CDR1 SGDLS, CDR2 YYNGEE. Trimming shortened V by 4 bases and J by 3 bases, and 14 bases separated the two germline ends. CDR3 loop: CASSPGGGLNQPQHF. As DNA, the CDR3 is TGTGCCAGCAGCCCCGGGGGGGGACTCAATCAGCCCCAGCATTTT. The full variable domain, its missing parts supplied by reference TRBV9 and TRBJ1-5, is DSGVTQTPKHLITATGQRVTLRCSPRSGDLSVYWYQQSLDQGLQFLIQYYNGEERAKGNILERFSAQQFPDLHSELNLSSLELGDSALYFCASSPGGGLNQPQHFGDGTRLSIL.

The chain couples TRBV4-1 to TRBJ1-4; TRBD1 is a possible D gene (5 bases). The V gene lost 2 bases and the J gene lost 5 bases, with 9 bases spanning the gap. CDR3 length: 14 amino acids. Germline CDR1 and CDR2: MGHRA and YSYEKL. The CDR3 DNA reads TGCGCCAGCAGCCAATGGGGGGGGAATGAAAAACTGTTTTTT. Its protein product is CASSQWGGNEKLFF.

The chain recombines TRBV6-2 or TRBV6-3 with TRBJ1-2, with 7 bases matching TRBD1. Trimming took 6 bases from V and 7 from J; bases not matched to a gene: 8. The germline V gene encodes CDR1 MNHEY and CDR2 SVGEGT. The CDR3 spans 13 residues. The CDR3 coding sequence is TGTGCCAGCAGAGAAGGGGGCGTCGGTGGCTACACCTTC. This codes for CASREGGVGGYTF.

The chain is built from TRBV4-3 and TRBJ1-2; a possible D gene is TRBD1 (6 bases). Trimming shortened V by 1 base and J by 2 bases, and 11 bases separated the two germline ends. The V gene's germline CDR1 is LGHNA and CDR2 YSLEER. The length of the CDR3 is 15 residues. The DNA for the CDR3 is TGCGCCAGCAGCCAAGTCCCGGACAGCAACTATGGCTACACCTTC. As protein: CASSQVPDSNYGYTF.

This chain joins TRBV4-1 and TRBJ1-5; a possible D gene is TRBD1 (5 bases). V lost 1 base, J lost 4 bases, and 11 bases lay in between. The CDR3 contains 15 residues. From germline, CDR1 is MGHRA and CDR2 YSYEKL. Here the CDR3 reads CASSQGQGFNQPQHF. The CDR3 nucleotides read TGCGCCAGCAGCCAAGGGCAGGGCTTTAATCAGCCCCAGCATTTT.

V gene TRBV10-2 combines with J gene TRBJ1-2; D remains unclear. Germline lookup yields CDR1 WSHSY and CDR2 SAAADI. Trimming shortened V by 6 bases and J by 6 bases, and 11 bases separated the two germline ends. The CDR3 extends over 12 amino acids. CDR3 loop: CASRDPSHGYTF. DNA of the CDR3: TGCGCCAGCAGAGACCCTTCCCATGGCTACACCTTC.

This chain links TRBV5-1 with TRBJ2-1, with D perhaps matching TRBD1 (7 bases). The V gene lost 6 bases and the J gene lost 0 bases, with 16 bases spanning the gap. The germline gives CDR1 SGHRS, CDR2 YFSETQ. This CDR3 spans 16 amino acids. The CDR3 region is CASTRGAGGSYNEQFF. The CDR3 DNA reads TGCGCCAGCACCAGGGGGGCAGGGGGCTCCTACAATGAGCAGTTCTTC. The whole variable domain, filled in from reference TRBV5-1 and TRBJ2-1, reads KAGVTQTPRYLIKTRGQQVTLSCSPISGHRSVSWYQQTPGQGLQFLFEYFSETQRNKGNFPGRFSGRQFSNSRSEMNVSTLELGDSALYLCASTRGAGGSYNEQFFGPGTRLTVL.

This chain uses TRBV12-3 or TRBV12-4 with TRBJ1-1; weak D call: TRBD1 (5 bases). V was pared by 4 bases and J by 1 base, with 7 bases between. There are 13 residues in the CDR3. CDR3 in amino acids: CASSYGANTEAFF. The CDR3 coding sequence is TGTGCCAGCAGTTACGGGGCGAACACTGAAGCTTTCTTT.

The rearrangement joins TRBV3-1 to TRBJ2-5; D call uncertain. Germline values: CDR1 LGHDT, CDR2 YNNKEL (reference sequence). This CDR3 contains 15 residues. Deletions cut 4 bases from V and 1 base from J, with 13 bases between. CDR3 loop: CASSPFQVFQETQYF. CDR3 bases: TGTGCCAGCAGCCCCTTCCAGGTCTTCCAAGAGACCCAGTACTTC.

This sequence joins TRBV29-1 and TRBJ1-3; D is uncertain. V lost 4 bases and J 0 bases, leaving 7 bases between the germline ends. Germline V CDR1 and CDR2: SQVTM, ANQGSEA. CDR3 length: 13 residues. Here the CDR3 DNA reads TGCAGCGTTGCGGTGATCTCTGGAAACACCATATATTTT. The encoded protein is CSVAVISGNTIYF.

The V gene is TRBV18, the J gene TRBJ2-6; 10 positions match TRBD1. CDR1 and CDR2 from the germline V gene are KGHSH and LQKENI. J was trimmed by 0 bases and V by 2 bases; bases with no gene match: 4. CDR3 length: 18 amino acids. CDR3 bases: TGTGCCAGCTCACCAAGGGACAGGGGAGGCTCTGGGGCCAACGTCCTGACTTTC. Encoded protein: CASSPRDRGGSGANVLTF.

V and J are TRBV5-1 and TRBJ1-1, with D perhaps matching TRBD1 (5 bases). This CDR3 region has 13 residues. V was clipped by 4 bases and J by 5 bases, with 12 bases between them. The V gene's germline CDR1 is SGHRS and CDR2 YFSETQ. Here the CDR3 reads CASSPGLRTEAFF. CDR3 bases: TGCGCCAGCAGCCCAGGGTTGCGGACTGAAGCTTTCTTT.